One and the same sample provided the 2 T cell receptor beta chains below, sequenced in a study of cytomegalovirus exposure and HLA in healthy donors. The table came from immunoSEQ multiplex PCR; TCRdb's copy has only in-frame clones and leaves some out. The table lists about 160,000 clones, less than 90% of them singletons. Sequenced input: PBMCs. The receptors shown here come from a woman under 30 in good health and CMV-seronegative.

The chain has TRBV29-1 and TRBJ2-7, with D possibly being TRBD2 (5 bases). Germline V gives CDR1 SQVTM, CDR2 ANQGSEA. CDR3 length equals 13 residues. Trimming removed 7 bases at V and 1 base at J, with 14 bases between. CDR3 in amino acids: CSATLTGSYEQYF. The CDR3, as DNA: TGCAGCGCCACTCTTACGGGATCCTACGAGCAGTACTTC.

The rearrangement links TRBV19 to TRBJ1-1; 7 positions agree with TRBD1. From germline, CDR1 is LNHDA and CDR2 SQIVND (reference sequence). Germline trimming cut 7 bases from V and 5 bases from J; bases unmatched to any gene: 10. CDR3 length: 14 amino acids. The CDR3 sequence: CASKDMTGKTEAFF. Here the CDR3 DNA reads TGTGCCAGTAAGGATATGACAGGGAAAACTGAAGCTTTCTTT.